This TCR beta chain was documented in a study of CD8+ T cells in alopecia areata. Overall study results and limits: Lesional scalp displayed greater clonality than normal scalp, most notably in alopecia totalis/universalis. In scalp and blood during tofacitinib, many expanded lesional clones persisted.

The germline gives CDR1 SQVTM, CDR2 ANQGSEA. This CDR3 spans 14 amino acids. As the sequencing template, cDNA was produced by extracting RNA and reverse transcribing it. Here immunoSEQ multiplex PCR was the method, and the copy in TCRdb shows in-frame clones only, minus some. This table holds 95,000 to 100,000 clones, 55% to 70% found once. This clone has more than one count but fewer than ten. Its antigen is not known. Treatment defined: oral pan-JAK inhibitor, 5-10 mg twice daily. The chain employs TRBV29-1 and TRBJ2-5; TRBD1 aligns across 11 bases. The end of the DNA is better explained by TRBJ2-7, so the J call may be wrong. This clonotype was sampled from a human donor with alopecia areata. This material consisted of CD8+ T cells sorted from blood, taken between weeks 55 and 65, from a patient treated with tofacitinib. The CDR3 region is CSVEGGQGGYEQYF. In nucleotides, the CDR3 is TGCAGCGTTGAAGGGGGACAGGGGGGATACGAGCAGTACTTC.